In this sample, the clone carrying this TCR beta chain turned up once. No more than 2 weeks before study entry, exposed participants had met a case of COVID-19. This entry belongs to a study of blood T cell repertoires in COVID-19. Across the study: PBMCs, B-cell-depleted T cells, or T cells provided the cDNA or gDNA that made up the material.

Original handling: How many nucleated cells were present was estimated from reference gene primer amplification. The protocol was immunoSEQ multiplex PCR, while the TCRdb copy is restricted to in-frame clones and leaves out a portion. The DNA gave D and trimming, while V, J and clone size come from that table. The data contain approximately 220,000 clones, 83% of them seen just once; the ten biggest clones take up around 4.6%. Sequencing was carried out using PBMCs or T cells enriched from blood (not recorded which). This receptor was taken from a woman in her forties or fifties who had been exposed to COVID-19.

The chain's CDR3 is CASSPLRGNTGELFF. CDR3 nucleotide sequence: TGTGCCAGCAGCCCCTTGCGAGGGAACACCGGGGAGCTGTTTTTT. The chain carries TRBV11-3 and TRBJ2-2; D gene ambiguous. Looked up from germline, CDR1 is SGHNT and CDR2 is YENEEA. Deletions cut 5 bases from V and 1 base from J, with 11 bases between. This CDR3 spans 15 amino acids.